One and the same sample provided the 28 T cell receptor beta chains below, sequenced in a study of cytomegalovirus exposure and HLA in healthy donors. PCR primers comprised 60 Vbeta and 13 Jbeta primers. Method: immunoSEQ multiplex PCR; TCRdb's copy keeps in-frame clones and lacks some. The sample yields 100,000 to 120,000 clones, roughly two thirds seen once. Sequencing was done on a sample of PBMCs. The receptor set was obtained from a man aged 18-30 years in good health and CMV-seropositive.

The chain links TRBV28 to TRBJ1-1; the D is unclear. The germline gives CDR1 MDHEN, CDR2 SYDVKM. V lost 8 bases to trimming and J lost 3 bases, with 13 bases between them. The CDR3 is 13 amino acids. The CDR3 loop reads CASCQGRYTEAFF. As DNA, the CDR3 is TGTGCCAGCTGTCAAGGCAGGTACACTGAAGCTTTCTTT.

The chain uses TRBV6-6 and TRBJ2-4, with a tentative D call TRBD2 (5 bases). This CDR3 spans 16 amino acids. Per the germline V gene, CDR1 is MNHNY and CDR2 is SVGAGI (reference sequence). Trimming cost V 2 bases and J 0 bases, with 11 bases left between them. The CDR3 region has the DNA TGTGCCAGCAGTTACGGTAGCGACCTAGCCAAAAACATTCAGTACTTC. As protein: CASSYGSDLAKNIQYF.

The chain is built from TRBV6-5 and TRBJ2-1; 10 bases match TRBD1. The CDR3 has 15 residues. Germline-derived CDR1 and CDR2 are MNHEY and SVGAGI. V lost 4 bases to trimming and J lost 7 bases; unmatched junction nucleotides: 7. The CDR3 DNA sequence: TGTGCCAGCAGTTCCGGGACAGGGGCCGAGAATGAGCAGTTCTTC. This gives the protein CASSSGTGAENEQFF.

The V and J genes are TRBV11-3 and TRBJ1-1, with D uncertain. This CDR3 is 14 amino acids long. Germline V gene data show CDR1 as SGHNT and CDR2 as YENEEA. The V and J ends lost 3 bases and 1 base respectively, with 9 bases between them. CDR3 protein: CASSFREENTEAFF. The CDR3 DNA reads TGTGCCAGCAGCTTTCGTGAGGAGAACACTGAAGCTTTCTTT.

The chain carries TRBV20-1 and TRBJ2-7; TRBD2 aligns across 8 bases. After removal of 6 bases from V and 2 bases from J, the junction contained 0 bases not matched to a gene. Germline V gene sequence: CDR1 DFQATT, CDR2 SNEGSKA (reference sequence). The CDR3 is 11 residues long. The CDR3 coding sequence is TGCAGTGCCGGGGGGGCCTACGAGCAGTACTTC. This gives the protein CSAGGAYEQYF.

This chain uses TRBV7-2 with TRBJ2-5, with 10 bases that match TRBD2. V lost 3 bases, J lost 7 bases, and 5 bases stayed unmatched. In germline, CDR1 is SGHTA, CDR2 FQGNSA. The CDR3 spans 14 residues. This CDR3 reads CASSFGSGGSTQYF. CDR3 nucleotides: TGTGCCAGCAGCTTCGGTAGCGGGGGGTCGACCCAGTACTTC.

The chain has TRBV6-5 and TRBJ1-2, with D possibly TRBD1 on 6 matching bases. V shed 3 bases and J shed 8 bases, with 16 bases lying between them. The CDR3 consists of 14 residues. The germline gives CDR1 MNHEY, CDR2 SVGAGI. The CDR3 region has the DNA TGTGCCAGCAGTTATGGGGGCGTATTAGGAGGCTACACCTTC. Translating it yields CASSYGGVLGGYTF.

This clone was picked up a small number of times. The chain recombines TRBV6-6 with TRBJ1-6; no reliable D call. The CDR3 extends over 15 amino acids. The V end was cut by 6 bases, the J end by 7 bases, with 16 bases between. Germline CDR1 is MNHNY and CDR2 is SVGAGI (reference sequence). Here the CDR3 reads CASRKTTPTNSPLHF. DNA of the CDR3: TGTGCCAGCAGAAAGACAACGCCCACGAATTCACCCCTCCACTTT.

The genes are TRBV2 and TRBJ1-2, with D unclear. Germline V gene lookup returns CDR1 SNHLY and CDR2 FYNNEI. V lost 4 bases and J lost 0, with 3 bases in between. The CDR3 totals 12 residues. The CDR3 reads CASSGANYGYTF. In nucleotides, the CDR3 is TGTGCCAGCAGTGGCGCTAACTATGGCTACACCTTC.

The CDR3, as DNA: TGTGCCAGCTCACCCTTCCCCCTCTACGAGCAGTACTTC. As protein: CASSPFPLYEQYF. The gene calls are TRBV18 and TRBJ2-7; no clear D. CDR1 and CDR2 from the germline V gene are KGHSH and LQKENI. Trimming took off 3 bases at V and 3 bases at J, with 9 bases between the two ends. The CDR3 runs 13 residues. The variable domain in full, with the rest retrieved from reference TRBV18 and TRBJ2-7, is NAGVMQNPRHLVRRRGQEARLRCSPMKGHSHVYWYRQLPEEGLKFMVYLQKENIIDESGMPKERFSAEFPKEGPSILRIQQVVRGDSAAYFCASSPFPLYEQYFGPGTRLTVT.

This clone turned up a few times. The chain recombines TRBV5-6 with TRBJ1-1; D gene unclear. Germline lookup yields CDR1 SGHDT and CDR2 YYEEEE. The CDR3 contains 13 residues. The ends were cut back, 4 bases at V and 7 bases at J, with 14 bases in the middle. CDR3 residues: CASSLRGSGEAFF. The CDR3 DNA follows: TGTGCCAGCAGCCTACGTGGGAGCGGTGAAGCTTTCTTT.

The V call is TRBV20-1, the J call TRBJ2-5, with D unresolved. Looked up from germline, CDR1 is DFQATT and CDR2 is SNEGSKA (reference sequence). V was trimmed by 3 bases and J by 3 bases, leaving 2 bases between them. This CDR3 is built from 10 residues. The CDR3 loop is CSASEETQYF. CDR3 sequence (DNA): TGCAGTGCTAGCGAAGAGACCCAGTACTTC.

The J gene is TRBJ2-1, the V gene TRBV6-5; D is ambiguous. CDR3 length equals 13 residues. V lost 6 bases and J 7 bases, leaving 13 bases between the germline ends. The germline CDR1 and CDR2 sequences are MNHEY and SVGAGI. CDR3 DNA sequence: TGTGCCAGCAGCCCCTCGGGTCAGAATGAGCAGTTCTTC. Translated, it gives CASSPSGQNEQFF.

The CDR3: CASSPGTVSTDTQYF. The CDR3, as DNA: TGTGCCAGCAGTCCCGGGACAGTGAGCACAGATACGCAGTATTTT. The chain employs TRBV6-5 and TRBJ2-3; TRBD1 aligns across 7 bases. This CDR3 has 15 residues. With 5 bases clipped from V and 0 bases from J, the junction kept 5 bases outside the gene matches. Per the germline V gene, CDR1 is MNHEY and CDR2 is SVGAGI.

This rearrangement joins TRBV5-6 to TRBJ1-3; D not certain. The V gene lost 2 bases and the J gene lost 0 bases, with 6 bases spanning the gap. The CDR3 has 14 residues. Per the germline V gene, CDR1 is SGHDT and CDR2 is YYEEEE. The CDR3 reads CASSFESSGNTIYF. CDR3 nucleotide sequence: TGTGCCAGCAGCTTCGAGAGCTCTGGAAACACCATATATTTT.

This clone appeared a few times. V is TRBV7-8 and J is TRBJ2-5; D might be TRBD1 (6 bases). V was cut by 7 bases and J by 2 bases, with 14 bases left in between. The CDR3 runs 14 residues. CDR1 is SGHVS, CDR2 FQNEAQ, per germline. CDR3 sequence: CASNKGGRQETQYF. CDR3 DNA sequence: TGTGCCAGCAACAAAGGGGGTCGACAAGAGACCCAGTACTTC.

CDR3 nucleotide sequence: TGTGCCAGCAGCTTGGAGGTGATGAGCGGGGGGGCGGATACGCAGTATTTT. Translation: CASSLEVMSGGADTQYF. The genes are TRBV5-6 and TRBJ2-3; 10 nucleotides line up with TRBD2. Trimming took 0 bases from V and 6 from J; bases not matched to a gene: 10. Germline assignment: CDR1 SGHDT and CDR2 YYEEEE. The CDR3 extends over 17 amino acids.

This rearrangement joins TRBV28 to TRBJ1-6; D perhaps matches TRBD1 (5 bases). The CDR3 has 14 amino acids. Per germline, CDR1 MDHEN and CDR2 SYDVKM. The V gene lost 6 bases and the J gene lost 7 bases, with 13 bases spanning the gap. The DNA for the CDR3 is TGTGCCAGCAGGCCCGCGGGGGGAAATTCACCCCTCCACTTT. This sequence encodes CASRPAGGNSPLHF.

The rearrangement links TRBV11-3 to TRBJ2-5, with a possible D match to TRBD1 (6 bases). The CDR3 sequence is 15 residues long. Trimming cost V 6 bases and J 5 bases, with 19 bases left between them. Per the germline V gene, CDR1 is SGHNT and CDR2 is YENEEA. CDR3 in DNA: TGTGCCAGCAGACATAAACAGGGTTGGGGGGAGACCCAGTACTTC. This sequence encodes CASRHKQGWGETQYF.

The rearrangement links TRBV28 to TRBJ2-5; 7 nucleotides agree with TRBD2. CDR1 is MDHEN and CDR2 is SYDVKM in the germline V gene. This CDR3 contains 15 residues. Germline trimming cut 5 bases from V and 2 bases from J; bases unmatched to any gene: 8. The CDR3 region is CASSERGDKQETQYF. The CDR3 region has the DNA TGTGCCAGCAGTGAGCGGGGCGACAAACAAGAGACCCAGTACTTC.

This clone was seen a few times. V is TRBV4-1 and J is TRBJ2-1; D possibly corresponds to TRBD1 (6 bases). The germline CDR1 and CDR2 sequences are MGHRA and YSYEKL. Trimming removed 4 bases at V and 2 bases at J, with 15 bases between. The CDR3 has 16 residues. DNA of the CDR3: TGCGCCAGCAGCCGCATACAGGGCGCGACCTACAATGAGCAGTTCTTC. This translates into CASSRIQGATYNEQFF.

The V gene is TRBV27, the J gene TRBJ1-6; the match to TRBD1 covers 7 bases. Germline V gene lookup returns CDR1 MNHEY and CDR2 SMNVEV (reference sequence). The length of the CDR3 is 13 residues. V shed 10 bases, J shed 12 bases, and the junction held 12 bases outside the gene matches. CDR3 DNA sequence: TGTGCCACCTACCTCAGACAGGGTGGACCCCTCCACTTT. It is translated as CATYLRQGGPLHF.

The chain couples TRBV4-1 to TRBJ2-5, with 13 bases identical to TRBD2. J was trimmed by 5 bases and V by 2 bases; bases with no gene match: 2. The CDR3 contains 15 residues. Germline V gene lookup returns CDR1 MGHRA and CDR2 YSYEKL. The CDR3 DNA reads TGCGCCAGCAGCCAAACGGGACTAGCGGGGGAGACCCAGTACTTC. This codes for CASSQTGLAGETQYF.

A few counts support this clone. The gene calls are TRBV6-1 and TRBJ2-3; 10 bases agree with TRBD1. Germline lookup yields CDR1 MNHNS and CDR2 SASEGT. With V trimmed by 5 bases and J by 0 bases, 8 bases remained unmatched. CDR3 length: 17 amino acids. The CDR3 coding sequence is TGTGCCAGCAGTAAAGGCCGACAGGGGGCCAGCACAGATACGCAGTATTTT. Translated: CASSKGRQGASTDTQYF.

The J gene is TRBJ2-7, the V gene TRBV5-1; a weak D match, TRBD1 (6 bases). Germline CDR1 is SGHRS and CDR2 is YFSETQ. V lost 0 bases and J lost 4, with 17 bases in between. This CDR3 spans 16 amino acids. CDR3 DNA: TGCGCCAGCAGCTTGGACAGGGCCCCTAACTATTACGAGCAGTACTTC. Encoded protein: CASSLDRAPNYYEQYF.

The J gene is TRBJ1-1, the V gene TRBV7-6; a possible D gene is TRBD1 (5 bases). The CDR3 extends over 14 amino acids. V was cut by 1 base and J by 5 bases, with 11 bases left in between. CDR1 is SGHVS, CDR2 FNYEAQ, per germline. The CDR3 coding sequence is TGTGCCAGCAGCTTAGGGGGCGCTTGGACTGAAGCTTTCTTT. Amino acid sequence: CASSLGGAWTEAFF.

This sequence joins TRBV7-3 and TRBJ1-2; the match to TRBD1 covers 10 bases. The germline V gene has CDR1 SGHTA and CDR2 FQGTGA. The V gene end was trimmed by 5 bases and the J gene end by 3 bases; junction bases not matched to a gene: 6. The CDR3 extends over 15 amino acids. The CDR3 loop is CASSPGQGKYYGYTF. CDR3 DNA: TGTGCCAGCAGCCCGGGACAGGGGAAATACTATGGCTACACCTTC.

The chain uses TRBV7-9 and TRBJ1-2; the D is unclear. The germline V gene encodes CDR1 SEHNR and CDR2 FQNEAQ (reference sequence). The V end was cut by 1 base, the J end by 3 bases, with 9 bases between. This CDR3 comprises 14 residues. The CDR3 protein is CASSLGQKYYGYTF. For the CDR3, the DNA is TGTGCCAGCAGCTTAGGGCAGAAATACTATGGCTACACCTTC.